This T cell receptor beta chain was retrieved from a study of read filtering for tumor transcriptome and immune sequencing. The library was built from roughly 400 ng RNA with molecular barcoded adaptors for alpha/delta and beta/gamma chains. TCRdb redid the calling of the reads with MiXCR, one entry per CDR3 protein. The sample lists 62,000 or so distinct CDR3 sequences, approximately 15% occurring once. Notes on the study in general: Even smaller IR-seq throughput identified most shared clonotypes.

This clonotype was recorded many times. What it recognizes is unknown. The ends lost 5 bases at V and 8 bases at J; junction bases unmatched: 11. The CDR3 loop spans 14 amino acids. From germline, CDR1 is DFQATT and CDR2 SNEGSKA (reference sequence). This receptor was taken from a donor at least 40 years old with multiple myeloma. Sequenced sample: a population of CD138-negative cells sorted from bone marrow. The chain joins TRBV20-1 to TRBJ2-1; 8 positions match TRBD2. The CDR3 region has the DNA TGCAGTGCTCGGGAGTGGGGAGCGGGGGATGAGCAGTTCTTC. Its protein is CSAREWGAGDEQFF.